A single TCR beta chain is shown here with its context. This entry comes from a study of blood T cell repertoires in COVID-19. The V and J ends lost 4 bases and 5 bases, in that order; junction bases with no gene match: 6. Germline V gene sequence: CDR1 SNHLY, CDR2 FYNNEI. This CDR3 comprises 16 residues. The protocol was immunoSEQ multiplex PCR, while the TCRdb copy is restricted to in-frame clones and leaves out a portion. The data show fewer than 250,000 clones, around 84% seen once. The sample consisted of PBMCs or T cells enriched from blood (not recorded which). The TCR originated in a woman aged 40 to 49 who had recovered from COVID-19. The rearrangement uses TRBV2 and TRBJ2-5, with 14 bases matching TRBD2. The CDR3 sequence is CASSVGTSGRSETQYF. CDR3 nucleotide sequence: TGTGCCAGCAGTGTCGGGACTAGCGGGAGATCTGAGACCCAGTACTTC.